This T cell receptor beta chain was recorded in a study of T-cell reconstitution after alpha-beta-depleted transplantation in children. V shed 8 bases and J shed 5 bases, with 15 bases lying between them. This CDR3 has 14 residues. Per germline, CDR1 SNHLY and CDR2 FYNNEI. Construction of the TCRbeta library involved unique molecular identifiers. In TCRdb, the PCR reads were re-called with MiXCR into one record per CDR3 protein. Found here are 700,000 to 950,000 distinct CDR3 sequences, around 15% of them singletons; the top ten hold roughly 4.8%. The receptor was isolated from a male patient between 10 and 17 years old who had a stem cell transplant for acute lymphoblastic leukemia, so the T cells may come from the graft donor. The sequencing used PBMCs, mostly from graft donor cells, collected 360 days after TCRalphabeta/CD19-depleted stem cell transplant. The chain combines TRBV2 with TRBJ1-4; D might be TRBD1 (6 bases). The CDR3 sequence: CASGEQGLNEKLFF. CDR3 DNA: TGTGCCAGCGGGGAACAGGGCCTAAATGAAAAACTGTTTTTT.